This T cell receptor beta chain was observed in a study of type 1 regulatory T cells. Turning to the study itself: This in vitro CD4 product, T-allo10, is enriched for Tr1 cells and alloantigen-specific. Overall study results and limits: Tr1 cells had a more restricted TCR repertoire than non-Tr1 cells.

CDR3 size: 15 residues. The V gene lost 1 base and the J gene lost 5 bases, with 16 bases spanning the gap. Germline CDR1 reads SGHRS; CDR2 reads YFSETQ. TCRdb used MiXCR to reprocess the reads, holding one entry per CDR3 protein. Here the sample spans just under 65,000 distinct CDR3 sequences, around 49% being singletons. As concerns this clonotype: What it binds is unknown.

This chain joins TRBV5-1 and TRBJ2-7; D might be TRBD2 (5 bases). What was sequenced was cultured non-Tr1 T cells, either the whole culture or a sorted T cell fraction (not recorded which). This TCR came from a human donor in good health. The CDR3 DNA reads as TGCGCCAGCAGCTTGATGGCGGGTAACCCCCACGAGCAGTACTTC. Its translation is CASSLMAGNPHEQYF.